This passage covers 8 T cell receptor beta chains from one sample sequenced in a study of blood T cells in healthy people across ages. Primed by a sample-barcoded 5' primer and a J-beta primer mix, a second PCR proceeded for about 7 to 11 cycles. TCRdb itself ran the 5' RACE reads through MiXCR, one entry per CDR3 protein. The repertoire has 700,000 to 900,000 distinct CDR3 sequences, 25% to 30% of them found once; the top ten carry roughly 3.1%. These data also featured in a second study, about T cells of mothers and their children.

Material for sequencing was blood. These receptors all stem from a boy between 5 and 17 years old in good health.

This clonotype was counted between two and nine times. CDR3 nucleotide sequence: TGTGCCAGCAGTGAAGCGTGGCCTAACTATGGCTACACCTTC. Amino acids: CASSEAWPNYGYTF. This rearrangement joins TRBV6-1 to TRBJ1-2; D unresolved. Germline CDR1 and CDR2: MNHNS and SASEGT. Trimming removed 0 bases from V and 0 bases from J, with 5 bases in between. CDR3 length: 14 amino acids.

J is TRBJ1-1 and V is TRBV4-2; 7 bases map to TRBD1. CDR1 and CDR2 (germline): LGHNA, YNFKEQ. The V segment lost 4 bases and the J segment 1 base; nucleotides outside the gene matches: 6. The CDR3 consists of 15 residues. The CDR3 sequence: CASSLGTATNTEAFF. In DNA form, the CDR3 reads TGTGCCAGCAGCCTCGGGACAGCTACGAACACTGAAGCTTTCTTT.

The rearrangement uses TRBV12-3 or TRBV12-4 and TRBJ2-4; D might be TRBD2 (6 bases). This CDR3 has 19 residues. V was shortened by 3 bases and J by 2 bases, with 23 bases between the two germline ends. CDR3 sequence: CASSFLKAGLGGPKNIQYF. The DNA for the CDR3 is TGTGCCAGCAGTTTCCTAAAGGCGGGGTTAGGAGGGCCCAAAAACATTCAGTACTTC.

V usage is TRBV30 and J usage is TRBJ1-5, with a tentative D call TRBD1 (5 bases). In germline, CDR1 is GTSNPN, CDR2 SVGIG (reference sequence). This CDR3 is 13 amino acids long. The V and J ends lost 1 base and 7 bases respectively, with 11 bases between them. CDR3 nucleotides: TGTGCCTGGAGTGCTAGGGGTAACCAGCCCCAGCATTTT. The encoded protein is CAWSARGNQPQHF.

The rearrangement joins TRBV5-1 to TRBJ1-2, with 11 bases identical to TRBD1. V was clipped by 0 bases and J by 8 bases; unmatched bases: 9. This CDR3 has 16 amino acids. Germline CDR1 SGHRS, CDR2 YFSETQ. CDR3 DNA: TGCGCCAGCAGCTTGGCCCAAGGACAGGGGGCTGGCGGCTACACCTTC. Translation gives CASSLAQGQGAGGYTF.

The chain carries TRBV11-2 and TRBJ2-5; D is perhaps TRBD1 (5 bases). The J call may be in error: the DNA end matches TRBJ2-1 better. Per germline, CDR1 SGHAT and CDR2 FQNNGV. This CDR3 has 14 amino acids. CDR3 residues: CASSLDRQTNEQFF. CDR3 DNA sequence: TGTGCCAGCAGCTTAGATCGACAGACCAATGAGCAGTTCTTC.

This clonotype has just a few counts. This CDR3 is CASSLADLTGNEQFF. Here the CDR3 DNA reads TGCGCCAGCAGCTTGGCGGATCTCACGGGCAATGAGCAGTTCTTC. The chain links TRBV5-1 to TRBJ2-1, with D uncertain. The CDR3 has 15 residues. Germline-derived CDR1 and CDR2 are SGHRS and YFSETQ. Between the trimmed V and J ends, which lost 0 bases and 6 bases, there was a span of 13 bases.

V usage is TRBV6-5 and J usage is TRBJ1-4; D remains unclear. With 0 bases removed from V and 8 bases from J, the gap between germline ends came to 10 bases. The CDR3 covers 14 residues. Germline lookup yields CDR1 MNHEY and CDR2 SVGAGI. CDR3 protein: CASSYSRDGEKLFF. The CDR3 DNA follows: TGTGCCAGCAGTTACTCTCGGGATGGCGAAAAACTGTTTTTT.